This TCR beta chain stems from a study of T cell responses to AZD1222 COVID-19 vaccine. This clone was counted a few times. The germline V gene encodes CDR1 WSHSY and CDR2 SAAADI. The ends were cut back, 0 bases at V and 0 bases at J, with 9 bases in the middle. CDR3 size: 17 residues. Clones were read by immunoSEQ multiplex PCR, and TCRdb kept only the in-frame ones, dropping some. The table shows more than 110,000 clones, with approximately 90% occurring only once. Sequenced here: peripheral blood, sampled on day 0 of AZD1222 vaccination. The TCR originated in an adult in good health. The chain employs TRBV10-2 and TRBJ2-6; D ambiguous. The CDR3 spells CASSESRSGSGANVLTF. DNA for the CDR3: TGCGCCAGCAGTGAGTCGAGGTCGGGCTCTGGGGCCAACGTCCTGACTTTC.